These 24 T cell receptor beta chains were all obtained from the same sample, sequenced in a study of T cell repertoires in cytomegalovirus infection. These receptors have no known antigen. TCRdb reprocessed the reads via MiXCR and lists one record per CDR3 protein. This sample has around 430,000 distinct CDR3 sequences, with about 44% found just once. Sequenced material: cultured PBMCs, taken from culture after CMV antigen stimulation. These receptors all come from a human donor in good health (CMV status not recorded). Some clones in this sample may be carry-over from other donors' samples.

This sequence joins TRBV12-3 or TRBV12-4 and TRBJ1-2, with D uncertain. The CDR3 has 13 amino acids. V dropped 7 bases and J dropped 2 bases, with 11 bases sitting between them. CDR3 amino acids: CASTLRGNYGYTF. CDR3 in DNA: TGTGCCAGCACCCTGAGAGGGAACTATGGCTACACCTTC.

The chain joins TRBV6-1 to TRBJ2-2; 7 bases fit TRBD1. This CDR3 comprises 15 residues. After removal of 5 bases from V and 0 bases from J, the junction contained 3 bases not matched to a gene. Germline V gene data show CDR1 as MNHNS and CDR2 as SASEGT. The CDR3 loop is CASSRDRSNTGELFF. The CDR3 nucleotides read TGTGCCAGCAGTCGGGACAGATCGAACACCGGGGAGCTGTTTTTT.

This clonotype showed up just a few times. The chain employs TRBV7-9 and TRBJ2-3, with 12 bases lining up with TRBD2. The junction had 11 bases not matched to a gene; V was cut back by 5 bases and J by 5 bases. The V gene's germline CDR1 is SEHNR and CDR2 FQNEAQ (reference sequence). The CDR3 sequence is 17 residues long. Written as DNA, the CDR3 is TGTGCCAGCAGCCCCATCCGGACTAGCGGGATTGAAGATACGCAGTATTTT. This codes for CASSPIRTSGIEDTQYF.

This chain joins TRBV2 and TRBJ2-7; 7 nucleotides agree with TRBD2. Germline CDR1 and CDR2: SNHLY and FYNNEI. Trimming cost V 5 bases and J 6 bases; bases outside gene matches: 10. The CDR3 has 14 residues. In nucleotides, the CDR3 is TGTGCCAGCAGTCGGCCCAACTCGGGGGGCGAGCAGTACTTC. Translating gives CASSRPNSGGEQYF.

The chain employs TRBV7-8 and TRBJ2-1; 10 bases align to TRBD2. V dropped 0 bases and J dropped 0; count of bases not matched to a gene: 14. Germline assignment: CDR1 SGHVS and CDR2 FQNEAQ. The CDR3 loop spans 21 amino acids. CDR3 in amino acids: CASSLARGSSGSLSSYNEQFF. CDR3 nucleotides: TGTGCCAGCAGCTTAGCGAGGGGCTCTAGCGGGAGCCTCAGCTCCTACAATGAGCAGTTCTTC.

The rearrangement uses TRBV7-9 and TRBJ1-4, with D possibly being TRBD1 (6 bases). Germline V gene lookup returns CDR1 SEHNR and CDR2 FQNEAQ (reference sequence). This CDR3 comprises 13 residues. V shed 5 bases and J shed 6 bases, with 10 bases lying between them. The CDR3 DNA reads as TGTGCCAGCAGCCCGGACAGCTATGAAAAACTGTTTTTT. Its protein product is CASSPDSYEKLFF.

The V gene is TRBV7-9, the J gene TRBJ2-2; no reliable D call. This CDR3 comprises 13 residues. V lost 8 bases and J lost 8, with 15 bases in between. Germline-derived CDR1 and CDR2 are SEHNR and FQNEAQ (reference sequence). The CDR3 protein is CASYHRDVGELFF. The CDR3 nucleotides read TGTGCCAGCTACCACCGTGACGTGGGGGAGCTGTTTTTT.

The V gene is TRBV29-1, the J gene TRBJ2-5; 8 bases are a match to TRBD2. Germline assignment: CDR1 SQVTM and CDR2 ANQGSEA. Losses at the gene ends were 5 bases for V and 5 bases for J; bases not matched to a gene: 7. The CDR3 contains 13 residues. This chain's CDR3 is CSVLGLALETQYF. The CDR3 nucleotides are TGCAGCGTTCTAGGACTAGCCCTCGAGACCCAGTACTTC.

The rearrangement joins TRBV7-9 to TRBJ1-1; the match to TRBD1 covers 7 bases. V trimming: 5 bases; J trimming: 7 bases; junction bases outside the gene matches: 10. CDR3 length: 14 residues. In germline, CDR1 is SEHNR, CDR2 FQNEAQ (reference sequence). This CDR3 is CASSQRGRGGEAFF. The DNA of the CDR3 is TGTGCCAGCAGCCAACGGGGCAGGGGGGGTGAAGCTTTCTTT.

This clonotype was recorded a few times. The chain links TRBV2 to TRBJ1-6; tentatively, D is TRBD1 (6 bases). The germline CDR1 and CDR2 sequences are SNHLY and FYNNEI. The CDR3 covers 15 residues. Between the trimmed V and J ends, which lost 6 bases and 12 bases, there was a span of 21 bases. CDR3 DNA: TGTGCCAGCAGCGAGGATACAGGGTTCGGAAAACCCCTCCACTTT. Protein: CASSEDTGFGKPLHF. Based on the CDR3 plus reference TRBV2 and TRBJ1-6, the full variable domain is EPEVTQTPSHQVTQMGQEVILRCVPISNHLYFYWYRQILGQKVEFLVSFYNNEISEKSEIFDDQFSVERPDGSNFTLKIRSTKLEDSAMYFCASSEDTGFGKPLHFGNGTRLTVT.

The chain uses TRBV7-2 and TRBJ2-2; TRBD2 agrees at 8 bases. CDR1 is SGHTA and CDR2 is FQGNSA in the germline V gene. Germline trimming cut 4 bases from V and 5 bases from J; bases unmatched to any gene: 9. The CDR3 covers 16 residues. CDR3 residues: CASSYSGTRGTGELFF. The CDR3 DNA sequence: TGTGCCAGCAGCTATTCCGGGACTAGAGGTACCGGGGAGCTGTTTTTT.

This clonotype was seen a handful of times. This rearrangement joins TRBV7-8 to TRBJ2-7; 10 positions match TRBD1. Germline V gene data show CDR1 as SGHVS and CDR2 as FQNEAQ. V lost 8 bases and J lost 2; bases outside the gene matches: 6. This CDR3 is built from 14 residues. The chain's CDR3 is CASPGQGDPYEQYF. The CDR3 bases are TGTGCCAGCCCCGGACAGGGGGACCCCTACGAGCAGTACTTC.

J is TRBJ2-5 and V is TRBV7-4; the D is unclear. The V end lost 0 bases, the J end lost 0 bases, and 5 bases lay between the germline ends. Per the germline V gene, CDR1 is SGHVT and CDR2 is SQSDAQ. The length of the CDR3 is 14 residues. The CDR3 region has the DNA TGTGCCAGCAGCTTAGCTAGGAACCAAGAGACCCAGTACTTC. This translates into CASSLARNQETQYF.

This clonotype was detected a few times. This chain links TRBV12-5 with TRBJ1-1, with D possibly being TRBD1 (5 bases). The CDR3 extends over 17 amino acids. The V end lost 1 base, the J end lost 6 bases, and 21 bases lay between the germline ends. Germline V lookup: CDR1 LGHNT, CDR2 FRNRAP. CDR3 sequence (DNA): TGTGCTAGTGGTTTGGGGGCCCAGAGGGGCAAACACTCTGAAGCTTTCTTT. Translated: CASGLGAQRGKHSEAFF.

A few counts support this clonotype. The chain is built from TRBV19 and TRBJ1-6, with a possible D match to TRBD1 (5 bases). This CDR3 comprises 14 residues. Germline CDR1 reads LNHDA; CDR2 reads SQIVND (reference sequence). V was shortened by 5 bases and J by 7 bases, with 12 bases between the two germline ends. The CDR3 DNA follows: TGTGCCAGTAGTCTGAGACAGAAAAATTCACCCCTCCACTTT. Residues: CASSLRQKNSPLHF.

DNA of the CDR3: TGCGCCAGCAGCCAGGACCGGTCAACGAGGGAAAAACTGTTTTTT. Encoded protein: CASSQDRSTREKLFF. This chain connects TRBV4-3 to TRBJ1-4; the D is unclear. The length of the CDR3 is 15 residues. The ends were cut back, 3 bases at V and 8 bases at J, with 16 bases in the middle. CDR1 and CDR2 from the germline V gene are LGHNA and YSLEER.

This chain connects TRBV11-2 to TRBJ2-7, with D maybe TRBD1 (5 bases). The CDR3 covers 14 residues. V lost 1 base, J lost 3 bases, and 10 bases lay in between. In germline, CDR1 is SGHAT, CDR2 FQNNGV. CDR3 loop: CASSLAGHLYEQYF. CDR3 DNA: TGTGCCAGCAGCTTAGCCGGACACCTCTACGAGCAGTACTTC.

This chain connects TRBV15 to TRBJ2-7, with 7 bases matching TRBD1. Germline V CDR1 and CDR2: LNHNV, YYDKDF (reference sequence). The CDR3 runs to 13 residues. Trimming cost V 5 bases and J 3 bases; bases outside gene matches: 4. CDR3 sequence: CATSPGQRYEQYF. The CDR3 DNA follows: TGTGCCACCAGCCCGGGACAGCGCTACGAGCAGTACTTC.

This chain links TRBV7-2 with TRBJ2-1; 9 nucleotides align to TRBD2. Germline V gives CDR1 SGHTA, CDR2 FQGNSA. With V trimmed by 1 base and J by 7 bases, 5 bases remained unmatched. The CDR3 totals 15 residues. The CDR3 here is CASSLDSGRQNEQFF. The CDR3 region has the DNA TGTGCCAGCAGCTTAGACAGCGGGAGGCAGAATGAGCAGTTCTTC. Together with reference TRBV7-2 and TRBJ2-1, the CDR3 gives the full variable domain: GAGVSQSPSNKVTEKGKDVELRCDPISGHTALYWYRQSLGQGLEFLIYFQGNSAPDKSGLPSDRFSAERTGGSVSTLTIQRTQQEDSAVYLCASSLDSGRQNEQFFGPGTRLTVL.

This clonotype turned up a few times. The genes are TRBV7-6 and TRBJ2-5; D may be TRBD1 (6 bases). This CDR3 spans 15 amino acids. Trimming took 3 bases from V and 3 from J, leaving 14 bases between them. Germline V lookup: CDR1 SGHVS, CDR2 FNYEAQ. CDR3: CASSLRSRGEETQYF. The CDR3 DNA sequence: TGTGCCAGCAGCTTGCGCAGCAGGGGAGAAGAGACCCAGTACTTC.

This chain uses TRBV6-1 with TRBJ1-4; weak D call: TRBD1 (5 bases). CDR1 MNHNS and CDR2 SASEGT come from the germline V gene. The CDR3 is 14 amino acids. Trimming cost V 3 bases and J 6 bases, with 11 bases left between them. The CDR3 DNA is TGTGCCAGCAGTGATGAGGGGAGGGATGAAAAACTGTTTTTT. Translating gives CASSDEGRDEKLFF.

The chain is built from TRBV7-2 and TRBJ2-3; TRBD2 matches at 13 bases. The CDR3 is 16 residues long. V lost 4 bases, J lost 1 base, and 2 bases stayed unmatched. CDR1 is SGHTA, CDR2 FQGNSA, per germline. Here the CDR3 DNA reads TGTGCCAGCAGCTCCACTAGCGGGAGGGGCACAGATACGCAGTATTTT. This sequence encodes CASSSTSGRGTDTQYF.

The genes are TRBV27 and TRBJ2-1, with no clear D. The V gene's germline CDR1 is MNHEY and CDR2 SMNVEV (reference sequence). This CDR3 is built from 11 residues. The ends were cut back, 10 bases at V and 7 bases at J, with 11 bases in the middle. This CDR3 is CATARWNEQFF. The CDR3 DNA reads TGTGCCACCGCAAGGTGGAATGAGCAGTTCTTC.

The V and J genes are TRBV7-2 and TRBJ2-7; TRBD1 agrees at 7 bases. Germline loops: CDR1 SGHTA, CDR2 FQGNSA. The CDR3 runs 13 residues. The junction had 7 bases not matched to a gene; V was cut back by 6 bases and J by 5 bases. The CDR3 sequence is CASSVTGDNEQYF. The CDR3 DNA sequence: TGTGCCAGCAGTGTTACAGGGGATAACGAGCAGTACTTC.